This T cell receptor beta chain was observed in a study of molecular identifiers for immune sequencing clone quantification. This clonotype was detected many times. MiXCR, run by TCRdb on the PCR reads, gives a single entry per CDR3 protein. The sample holds 50,000 to 65,000 distinct CDR3 sequences, around 25% seen once. Sequencing input: naive CD8+ T cells from blood, with Jurkat cell RNA spiked in. Subset meaning: FACS-sorted CD8+CD4-CCR7+CD45RA+ naive T cells. This receptor was taken from a human donor in good health. Some libraries in this study had Jurkat cell RNA spiked in.

The CDR3 nucleotides read TGTGCCAGCAGTTACTCGATAGTCGGGGGAGACTTCGAGACCCAGTACTTC. This codes for CASSYSIVGGDFETQYF. This sequence joins TRBV6-2 or TRBV6-3 and TRBJ2-5; TRBD2 is a possible D gene (6 bases). The V gene lost 0 bases and the J gene lost 5 bases, with 19 bases spanning the gap. The CDR3 consists of 17 residues. The germline V gene encodes CDR1 MNHEY and CDR2 SVGEGT.